The rows below give T cell receptor beta chains drawn from one sample of a study of shared clonotypes between healthy human individuals. Sequenced by immunoSEQ multiplex PCR; TCRdb stores in-frame clones only, minus some. The table shows about 490,000 clones, with around 73% occurring only once. The sequenced sample was PBMCs. The receptors shown here come from a woman in her thirties or forties in good health. Some clones in this sample may be carry-over from other donors' samples. Both conserved end residues are trimmed from each CDR3.

v_gene	j_gene	CDR3aa
TRBV30	TRBJ2-7	AWSVRRDRSSYEQY
TRBV10-3	TRBJ2-7	AIRRMSGRAYEQY
TRBV9	TRBJ2-5	ASSVAGSQETQY
TRBV28	TRBJ2-7	ASSTGTATYEQY
TRBV2	TRBJ2-5	ASSEDKETQY
TRBV7-7	TRBJ2-7	ASSFSEDSYEQY
TRBV7-9	TRBJ2-1	ASSAIAGALFGNEQF
TRBV10-2	TRBJ1-1	ASSESFLVGNTEAF
TRBV12-2	TRBJ2-1	ASRLGALAGGSDEQF
TRBV6-6	TRBJ1-3	ASSYDSFSGNTIY
TRBV25-1	TRBJ1-1	ASHRNRGGNTEAF
TRBV7-3	TRBJ2-4	ASSFATSGRSGAKNIQY
TRBV29-1	TRBJ1-2	STPTGIYGYT
TRBV18	TRBJ2-3	ASSPRTSGDTQY
TRBV4-2	TRBJ2-1	ASSQAWTSGGYNEQF
TRBV29-1	TRBJ2-5	SVGGRGGQETQY
TRBV6-6	TRBJ1-2	ASSKRGFNYGYT
TRBV18	TRBJ2-2	ASSHGLAGANTGELF
TRBV2	TRBJ1-5	ATTDSYSNQPQH
TRBV4-2	TRBJ2-5	ASSQVGSGSYQETQY
TRBV4-1	TRBJ1-2	ASSQVRPKAGYGYT
TRBV2	TRBJ2-7	ASSEGRELAPSSYEQY
TRBV7-2	TRBJ2-6	ASSLVGSGANVLT
TRBV27	TRBJ2-1	ASKYGLEVYNEQF
TRBV27	TRBJ2-5	ASSLRAPETQY
TRBV10-2	TRBJ2-2	ASMSTGLAGRNTGELF
TRBV29-1	TRBJ1-2	SVPTGSNYGYT
TRBV27	TRBJ2-7	ASSFSTSYEQY
TRBV11-2	TRBJ2-5	ASSLWMAGGPGETQY
TRBV27	TRBJ1-5	ASSSQGYSNQPQH
TRBV19	TRBJ1-1	ASSIDLADEAF
TRBV7-9	TRBJ2-5	ASSKFPGTTGGETQY
TRBV30	TRBJ2-1	AWSVQAVRF
TRBV29-1	TRBJ1-2	SVTSLRDNDGYT
TRBV9	TRBJ1-4	ASSVTPGQGSQKLF
TRBV6-5	TRBJ2-7	ASSRGTGVEQY
TRBV19	TRBJ2-3	ASSIGRNPDTQY
TRBV7-9	TRBJ1-4	ASSSTGGANEKLF
TRBV7-8	TRBJ2-7	ASSFLRYSPYEQY
TRBV7-2	TRBJ2-3	ASSYRPGGADTQY
TRBV5-1	TRBJ1-4	ASSEVGAQKLF
TRBV23-1	TRBJ2-3	ASSQSGVIGERGPRDNHWDTQY
TRBV30	TRBJ1-1	AWDTTGMNTEAF
TRBV10-3	TRBJ2-1	AISWTSGGRGGDEQF
TRBV5-1	TRBJ2-3	ASSLARDRVTDTQY
TRBV5-1	TRBJ2-7	ASSEGRAREQY